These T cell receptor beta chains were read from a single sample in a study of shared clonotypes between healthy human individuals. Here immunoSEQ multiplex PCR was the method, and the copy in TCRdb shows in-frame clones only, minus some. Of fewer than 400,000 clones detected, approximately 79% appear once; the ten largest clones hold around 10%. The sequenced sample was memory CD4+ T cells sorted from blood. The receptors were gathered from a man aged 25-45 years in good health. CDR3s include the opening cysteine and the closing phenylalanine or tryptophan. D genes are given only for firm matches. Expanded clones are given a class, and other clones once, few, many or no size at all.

CASSQSSGRQYEQYF,TGTGCCAGCAGCCAATCTAGCGGGAGACAATACGAGCAGTACTTC,TRBJ2-7,TRBV7-3,TRBD2,NA
CASKELAAFNEQFF,TGTGCCAGCAAAGAACTAGCGGCTTTCAATGAGCAGTTCTTC,TRBJ2-1,TRBV2,TRBD2,NA
CASSLATANTEAFF,TGCGCCAGCAGCTTGGCGACCGCGAACACTGAAGCTTTCTTT,TRBJ1-1,TRBV5-1,NA,NA
CASSDGTSTQETQYF,TGTGCCAGCAGCGACGGGACATCGACCCAAGAGACCCAGTACTTC,TRBJ2-5,TRBV9,NA,NA
CASSPRGSPYEQYF,TGTGCCAGCAGCCCAAGGGGGTCCCCCTACGAGCAGTACTTC,TRBJ2-7,TRBV7-9,NA,NA
CATGRGGSTDTQYF,TGTGCCACCGGGCGCGGGGGGAGCACAGATACGCAGTATTTT,TRBJ2-3,TRBV19,TRBD2,NA
CASSFGTSGSLLPYF,TGTGCCAGCAGCTTCGGGACTAGCGGGAGTCTATTGCCGTACTTC,TRBJ2-7,TRBV11-2,TRBD2,NA
CSVSDGVNEQFF,TGCAGCGTCTCTGATGGGGTAAATGAGCAGTTCTTC,TRBJ2-1,TRBV29-1,NA,NA
CASSLGCERQISTDTQYF,TGTGCCAGCAGCTTAGGGTGCGAGAGGCAGATAAGCACAGATACGCAGTATTTT,TRBJ2-3,TRBV7-4,NA,NA
CASSHIPSGSSNEQFF,TGTGCCAGCTCTCACATCCCCTCAGGGTCGAGCAATGAGCAGTTCTTC,TRBJ2-1,TRBV18,NA,NA
CASSPVASSGSIRTDTQYF,TGTGCCAGCAGCCCTGTGGCATCTAGCGGGAGTATACGCACAGATACGCAGTATTTT,TRBJ2-3,TRBV5-6,TRBD2,NA
CASSLDVVRTEAFF,TGTGCCAGCAGCTTAGACGTCGTCCGGACTGAAGCTTTCTTT,TRBJ1-1,TRBV7-9,NA,NA
CAISAGGEQETQYF,TGTGCCATCAGTGCAGGGGGCGAGCAAGAGACCCAGTACTTC,TRBJ2-5,TRBV10-3,TRBD1,NA
CASKSLFSYNEQFF,TGTGCCAGCAAGTCCCTTTTCTCCTACAATGAGCAGTTCTTC,TRBJ2-1,TRBV7-8,NA,NA
CASSAIENQPQHF,TGTGCCAGCAGTGCGATCGAGAATCAGCCCCAGCATTTT,TRBJ1-5,TRBV6-1,NA,NA
CASSLSGVSANTGELFF,TGTGCCAGCAGTTTATCTGGGGTGAGCGCGAACACCGGGGAGCTGTTTTTT,TRBJ2-2,TRBV28,NA,NA
CASSLDPSGSYNEQFF,TGTGCCAGCAGCTTAGATCCTAGCGGCTCCTACAATGAGCAGTTCTTC,TRBJ2-1,TRBV11-2,TRBD2,NA
CASSASGVSHNEQFF,TGTGCCAGCAGTGCTTCGGGAGTAAGCCACAATGAGCAGTTCTTC,TRBJ2-1,TRBV2,NA,few
CSVRSSVYEQYF,TGCAGCGTTAGGTCTAGCGTTTACGAGCAGTACTTC,TRBJ2-7,TRBV29-1,NA,NA
CASNNVGGEQYF,TGTGCCAGTAATAACGTGGGTGGCGAGCAGTACTTC,TRBJ2-7,TRBV19,NA,few
CASSLGYYAEAFF,TGCGCCAGCAGCTTGGGGTATTACGCTGAAGCTTTCTTT,TRBJ1-1,TRBV5-1,NA,NA
CASSRESTGNTEAFF,TGTGCCAGCAGTCGAGAGTCTACAGGAAACACTGAAGCTTTCTTT,TRBJ1-1,TRBV7-2,NA,NA
CALGAHTDTQYF,TGTGCTCTGGGGGCTCACACAGATACGCAGTATTTT,TRBJ2-3,TRBV28,NA,NA
CASSLVLEGTREQFF,TGCGCCAGCAGCTTGGTCCTCGAGGGTACAAGGGAGCAGTTCTTC,TRBJ2-1,TRBV5-1,NA,NA
CASSGRGPGSYEQYF,TGCGCCAGCAGCGGCAGGGGGCCCGGCTCCTACGAGCAGTACTTC,TRBJ2-7,TRBV5-1,TRBD1,NA
CASSPQAGSGSYEQYF,TGTGCCAGCTCACCACAGGCAGGTTCGGGCTCCTACGAGCAGTACTTC,TRBJ2-7,TRBV18,NA,NA
CASSQKQGGEQFF,TGTGCCAGCAGCCAAAAACAGGGTGGCGAGCAGTTCTTC,TRBJ2-1,TRBV11-3,NA,few
CASSGLGTGFSQPQHF,TGCGCCAGCTCGGGACTCGGGACAGGGTTTTCTCAGCCCCAGCATTTT,TRBJ1-5,TRBV10-2,TRBD1,once
CATGLAIYYEQYF,TGTGCCACTGGACTAGCGATCTATTACGAGCAGTACTTC,TRBJ2-7,TRBV6-1,TRBD2,NA
CASSFSGTGPTYEQYF,TGTGCCAGCAGCTTTTCTGGGACAGGACCCACCTACGAGCAGTACTTC,TRBJ2-7,TRBV5-8,TRBD1,NA
CANGQVGEKLFF,TGTGCCAACGGACAGGTCGGAGAAAAACTGTTTTTT,TRBJ1-4,TRBV6-1,TRBD1,NA